The clone carrying this TCR beta chain was detected once. The entry originates in a study of blood T cell repertoires in COVID-19. The germline V gene has CDR1 LNHNV and CDR2 YYDKDF (reference sequence). This CDR3 comprises 15 residues. Trimming shortened V by 0 bases and J by 0 bases, and 9 bases separated the two germline ends. Generated by immunoSEQ multiplex PCR, the TCRdb table keeps only in-frame clones and is missing some. The sample has fewer than 350,000 clones; around 86% are singletons. This chain connects TRBV15 to TRBJ2-7; D is undetermined. The sample comprised peripheral blood. The source is a woman aged 55-69 years with active or convalescent COVID-19. The CDR3 sequence is CATSREVASSYEQYF. CDR3 sequence (DNA): TGTGCCACCAGCAGAGAGGTAGCTAGCTCCTACGAGCAGTACTTC.